This entry features one T cell receptor beta chain sequence. This receptor's antigen is unknown. Base qualities were left out, and no much larger clone turns up one base away. The data are from a study of blood T cell repertoires in COVID-19 (dated by TCRdb to about 2020). Notes on the research overall: Samples covering the acute and convalescent phases of COVID-19 were provided by collaborators in the United States, Italy and Spain. The prospective study material was composed of cDNA or gDNA derived from T cells, B-cell-depleted T cells, or PBMCs. The dataset comprised deeply sampled blood TCRbeta repertoires from subjects exposed to, actively infected with, or recovered from COVID-19. A freely available public database, intended as a resource for researchers studying the immune response to SARS-CoV-2, is where the repertoires were released. The samples were drawn from the first 160 participants of the ongoing ImmuneRACE study and from 950 to 1,500 subjects provided by 6 global collaborators. Sample metadata almost always included a de-identified subject ID, COVID-19 status, age in years and sex. Where HLA class I and class II types were available, the types were taken from metadata supplied by the sample provider, not from assay-based typing.

The collaborating institutions used their own protocols to collect whole blood in K2EDTA tubes. For TCRbeta analysis, collaborators shipped samples in one of three forms: frozen whole blood, isolated PBMCs, or DNA extracted from either of those sample types. The immunoSEQ Assay, a bias-controlled multiplex PCR, was used to amplify TCRbeta CDR3 regions from genomic DNA. As for the authors' bioinformatics: The number of nucleated cells in each sample was estimated by amplification of reference gene primers within the assay. To quantify the absolute abundance of each unique TCRbeta CDR3 rearrangement, sequence reads were collapsed and filtered. Productive Simpson clonality was computed per sample as the square root of Simpson's diversity index over productive rearrangements. TCRdb provides this immuneACCESS table in a form limited to in-frame rearrangements. Some clones are lacking; in checked studies, under half of them reflect an unresolved V gene, and why the rest are absent is not known. The V and J calls and clone size were taken over from that table, and D and trimming were inferred from the DNA. Across this sample there are hundreds of thousands of clones, with roughly 87% seen only once. Clones ranked in the top ten supply around 2.1% of the sample.

Overall results and qualifications from the work: The quantity of clinical and demographic metadata differed by source and by participant and was supplied without curation.

Per the germline V gene, SGHRS is the CDR1 and YFSETQ is the CDR2. Trimming removed 5 bases from V and 8 bases from J; the gene matches leave 6 bases unexplained. The CDR3, from cysteine to phenylalanine, totals 15 residues. The sequence is cut down to CDR3 DNA, 45 bases in frame from base 1. Sequencing used peripheral blood. The sequence was collected from a man aged 18 to 29 with active or convalescent COVID-19. The chain couples TRBV5-1 to TRBJ2-2; TRBD2 lines up with 13 middle nucleotides. The DNA sequence reads TGCGCCAGCAGTCCACTAGCGGGGGGGCAAGGGGAGCTGTTTTTT. It encodes CASSPLAGGQGELFF.